This is a list of T cell receptor beta chains from one sample in a study of immune evolution from preneoplasia to lung adenocarcinoma. Method: immunoSEQ multiplex PCR; TCRdb's copy keeps in-frame clones and lacks some. The table has more than 5,000 clones, approximately 83% seen once. Sequencing was carried out using FFPE invasive lung adenocarcinoma tissue. Every receptor here comes from a person between 50 and 69 years old with lung adenocarcinoma. Each CDR3 is given with its conserved first and last residue. Each record gives: D gene, clone size, V gene, J gene, CDR3 DNA, CDR3 protein. D genes are given only for firm matches. Size is stated for part of the rows, as once, few or many counts, or as a class when the clone is expanded.

D gene: -
clone size: -
V gene: TRBV28
J gene: TRBJ2-7
CDR3 DNA: TGTGCCAGCAGGTCCGGCGGGGGACACACACAGCAGTACTTC
CDR3 protein: CASRSGGGHTQQYF

D gene: -
clone size: -
V gene: TRBV18
J gene: TRBJ1-1
CDR3 DNA: TGTGCCAGCTCACCACAGGGACCCATGAACACTGAAGCTTTCTTT
CDR3 protein: CASSPQGPMNTEAFF

D gene: -
clone size: -
V gene: TRBV6-1
J gene: TRBJ2-5
CDR3 DNA: TGTGCCAGCAGTGATAGGGGCGCGGTGACCCAGTACTTC
CDR3 protein: CASSDRGAVTQYF

D gene: -
clone size: -
V gene: TRBV29-1
J gene: TRBJ2-5
CDR3 DNA: TGCAGCGTTGAGGGGGGAAAGACCCAGTACTTC
CDR3 protein: CSVEGGKTQYF

D gene: TRBD2
clone size: -
V gene: TRBV18
J gene: TRBJ2-1
CDR3 DNA: TGTGCCAGCTCACTAGCGGGAGTCAGGAATGAGCAGTTCTTC
CDR3 protein: CASSLAGVRNEQFF

D gene: TRBD1
clone size: -
V gene: TRBV9
J gene: TRBJ1-4
CDR3 DNA: TGTGCCAGCACCGATACCGATATGACAGGGGGCGATACCAGGTCGAATGAAAAACTGTTTTTT
CDR3 protein: CASTDTDMTGGDTRSNEKLFF

D gene: -
clone size: -
V gene: TRBV19
J gene: TRBJ1-1
CDR3 DNA: TGTGCCAGTAGTCAAGGGGGGGGCACTGAAGCTTTCTTT
CDR3 protein: CASSQGGGTEAFF

D gene: -
clone size: -
V gene: TRBV4-2
J gene: TRBJ2-5
CDR3 DNA: TGTGCCAGCAGCCAAGATAGCAGGCTAGAGACCCAGTACTTC
CDR3 protein: CASSQDSRLETQYF

D gene: TRBD2
clone size: few
V gene: TRBV30
J gene: TRBJ2-1
CDR3 DNA: TGTGCCTGGAGTAACGGGAGGGGGTACAATGAGCAGTTCTTC
CDR3 protein: CAWSNGRGYNEQFF

D gene: -
clone size: -
V gene: TRBV6-4
J gene: TRBJ1-2
CDR3 DNA: TGTGCCAGCAGTGACAGGAACTATGGCTACACCTTC
CDR3 protein: CASSDRNYGYTF

D gene: TRBD1
clone size: -
V gene: TRBV11-2
J gene: TRBJ2-3
CDR3 DNA: TGTGCCAGCAGCCAGACAGGGTACACAGATACGCAGTATTTT
CDR3 protein: CASSQTGYTDTQYF

D gene: -
clone size: -
V gene: TRBV5-1
J gene: TRBJ1-1
CDR3 DNA: TGCGCCAGCAGCTTGATTGGCTGGGGCACTGAAGCTTTCTTT
CDR3 protein: CASSLIGWGTEAFF

D gene: TRBD2
clone size: -
V gene: TRBV10-1
J gene: TRBJ2-5
CDR3 DNA: TGCGCCAGCAGTGAGTGGGATCTACTGGGAGGGCTGGGGACCCAGTACTTC
CDR3 protein: CASSEWDLLGGLGTQYF

D gene: TRBD2
clone size: -
V gene: TRBV28
J gene: TRBJ2-5
CDR3 DNA: TGTGCCAGCAGTTGGATAGAGGTTAGCGGGAGGGAAGAGACCCAGTACTTC
CDR3 protein: CASSWIEVSGREETQYF

D gene: -
clone size: once
V gene: TRBV19
J gene: TRBJ2-7
CDR3 DNA: TGTGCCAGTAGTATGGGGCGATCCACCGAGCAGTACTTC
CDR3 protein: CASSMGRSTEQYF

D gene: -
clone size: -
V gene: TRBV7-8
J gene: TRBJ1-1
CDR3 DNA: TGTGCCAGCAGTTTATCGACAGTGAACACTGAAGCTTTCTTT
CDR3 protein: CASSLSTVNTEAFF

D gene: -
clone size: -
V gene: TRBV7-9
J gene: TRBJ2-2
CDR3 DNA: TGTGCCAGCAGCTTAGCCTCCACCGGAGAAGTTGGCGGGGAGCTGTTTTTT
CDR3 protein: CASSLASTGEVGGELFF

D gene: TRBD1
clone size: -
V gene: TRBV7-9
J gene: TRBJ1-4
CDR3 DNA: TGTGCCAGCAGCGCCAGCCGGGACAGGGATGAAAAACTGTTTTTT
CDR3 protein: CASSASRDRDEKLFF

D gene: -
clone size: -
V gene: TRBV5-4
J gene: TRBJ2-7
CDR3 DNA: TGTGTTACCCAGCCTGTGGGGACCGACTACGAGCAGTACTTC
CDR3 protein: CVTQPVGTDYEQYF

D gene: TRBD1
clone size: -
V gene: TRBV19
J gene: TRBJ2-7
CDR3 DNA: TGTGCCAGTAGTGGGACAGGGGCCTACGAGCAGTACTTC
CDR3 protein: CASSGTGAYEQYF

D gene: TRBD1
clone size: few
V gene: TRBV9
J gene: TRBJ1-1
CDR3 DNA: TGTGCCAGCAGCAAAGACAGGGTTTCCACTGAAGCTTTCTTT
CDR3 protein: CASSKDRVSTEAFF

D gene: -
clone size: -
V gene: TRBV7-3
J gene: TRBJ1-2
CDR3 DNA: TGTGCCAGCAGCTCGGGGCCTAACTATGGCTACACCTTC
CDR3 protein: CASSSGPNYGYTF

D gene: -
clone size: -
V gene: TRBV7-3
J gene: TRBJ1-1
CDR3 DNA: TGTGCCAGCAGCCCCGACGGCCGCCTGAGGGCTTTCTTT
CDR3 protein: CASSPDGRLRAFF

D gene: TRBD1
clone size: few
V gene: TRBV10-1
J gene: TRBJ1-1
CDR3 DNA: TGCGCCAGCAGTGGGACTGGGACAGGGTCCACTGAAGCTTTCTTT
CDR3 protein: CASSGTGTGSTEAFF

D gene: TRBD2
clone size: -
V gene: TRBV6-6
J gene: TRBJ2-1
CDR3 DNA: TGTGCCAGCAGACTAGCGGGAGCTGGCAATGAGCAGTTCTTC
CDR3 protein: CASRLAGAGNEQFF

D gene: -
clone size: -
V gene: TRBV2
J gene: TRBJ2-5
CDR3 DNA: TGTGCCAGCAGCCAGCTACTACAAGAGACCCAGTACTTC
CDR3 protein: CASSQLLQETQYF

D gene: -
clone size: -
V gene: TRBV4-1
J gene: TRBJ1-1
CDR3 DNA: TGCGCCAGCAGCCGTCAGTCGGGGGGAAACTTTGAAGCTTTCTTT
CDR3 protein: CASSRQSGGNFEAFF

D gene: TRBD1
clone size: -
V gene: TRBV2
J gene: TRBJ1-5
CDR3 DNA: TGTGCCAGCAGGCCACAGGGGCCGAATCAGCCCCAGCATTTT
CDR3 protein: CASRPQGPNQPQHF

D gene: -
clone size: -
V gene: TRBV7-2
J gene: TRBJ1-2
CDR3 DNA: TGTGCCAGCAGCGCCGTTACAGGGAATGGCTACACCTTC
CDR3 protein: CASSAVTGNGYTF

D gene: TRBD2
clone size: -
V gene: TRBV28
J gene: TRBJ2-1
CDR3 DNA: TGTGCCAGCAGTTTCGTTACAGCGGGGACCACCCCGTTCTTC
CDR3 protein: CASSFVTAGTTPFF

D gene: TRBD1
clone size: -
V gene: TRBV5-1
J gene: TRBJ2-6
CDR3 DNA: TGCGCCAGCAGCTCGGGACAGTTCTCCTCTGGGGCCAACGTCCTGACTTTC
CDR3 protein: CASSSGQFSSGANVLTF

D gene: -
clone size: -
V gene: TRBV11-2
J gene: TRBJ2-1
CDR3 DNA: TGTGCCAGCAGCTTATCTCAGAACAATGAGCAGTTCTTC
CDR3 protein: CASSLSQNNEQFF

D gene: -
clone size: -
V gene: TRBV21-1
J gene: TRBJ2-1
CDR3 DNA: TGTGCCACGGGACGCGGGGGGCTTGAGCAGTTCTTC
CDR3 protein: CATGRGGLEQFF

D gene: -
clone size: -
V gene: TRBV27
J gene: TRBJ2-5
CDR3 DNA: TGTGCCAGCGGAACAGGGTTCGGGAGCGAGACCCAGTACTTC
CDR3 protein: CASGTGFGSETQYF

D gene: -
clone size: -
V gene: TRBV29-1
J gene: TRBJ2-1
CDR3 DNA: TGCAGCGCCCAAAAGGGGGGTTTCGTCTACAATGAGCAGTTCTTC
CDR3 protein: CSAQKGGFVYNEQFF

D gene: TRBD2
clone size: -
V gene: TRBV5-4
J gene: TRBJ2-5
CDR3 DNA: TGTGCCAGCACCTCCCGACTAGCGGGGGAAGAGACCCAGTACTTC
CDR3 protein: CASTSRLAGEETQYF

D gene: -
clone size: -
V gene: TRBV7-3
J gene: TRBJ2-1
CDR3 DNA: TGTGCCAGCAGCCCTTATGTGGGAGGAAGCAATGAGCAGTTCTTC
CDR3 protein: CASSPYVGGSNEQFF

D gene: -
clone size: large
V gene: TRBV25-1
J gene: TRBJ2-7
CDR3 DNA: TGTGCCAGCAGTGATTCCGGGGACGAGCAGTACTTC
CDR3 protein: CASSDSGDEQYF

D gene: TRBD1
clone size: few
V gene: TRBV6-5
J gene: TRBJ1-1
CDR3 DNA: TGTGCCAGCAATACAGGGGCGGGTGAAGCTTTCTTT
CDR3 protein: CASNTGAGEAFF

D gene: TRBD1
clone size: -
V gene: TRBV7-6
J gene: TRBJ2-7
CDR3 DNA: TGTGCCAGCAGCAATTCCCCGCCGGGACAGGGGTCCCACGAGCAGTACTTC
CDR3 protein: CASSNSPPGQGSHEQYF

D gene: -
clone size: once
V gene: TRBV30
J gene: TRBJ2-2
CDR3 DNA: TGTGCCTGGAGTGTACGTAGGGAGGACACCGGGGAGCTGTTTTTT
CDR3 protein: CAWSVRREDTGELFF

D gene: TRBD1
clone size: few
V gene: TRBV11-3
J gene: TRBJ2-1
CDR3 DNA: TGTGCCAGCACCATACAAGGACAGGGATACAATGAGCAGTTCTTC
CDR3 protein: CASTIQGQGYNEQFF

D gene: TRBD2
clone size: -
V gene: TRBV19
J gene: TRBJ2-5
CDR3 DNA: TGTGCCAGTAAAAAGTCCAGCGGGAGGATGGAGACCCAGTACTTC
CDR3 protein: CASKKSSGRMETQYF

D gene: -
clone size: once
V gene: TRBV5-6
J gene: TRBJ2-5
CDR3 DNA: TGTGCCAGCAGCTTGGTAGCGTCAGGAGAGACCCAGTACTTC
CDR3 protein: CASSLVASGETQYF

D gene: -
clone size: -
V gene: TRBV30
J gene: TRBJ1-1
CDR3 DNA: TGTGCCTGGAGTGGGGAGGCTGAAGCTTTCTTT
CDR3 protein: CAWSGEAEAFF

D gene: TRBD1
clone size: -
V gene: TRBV6-1
J gene: TRBJ2-7
CDR3 DNA: TGTGCCAGCAGGCAGAAACCAGGGGGCTACGAGCAGTACTTC
CDR3 protein: CASRQKPGGYEQYF

D gene: -
clone size: -
V gene: TRBV27
J gene: TRBJ2-1
CDR3 DNA: TGTGCCAGCAGTTTGGAGGGAGTGCACAGGGGAGAGCAGTTCTTC
CDR3 protein: CASSLEGVHRGEQFF

D gene: -
clone size: -
V gene: TRBV4-1
J gene: TRBJ1-1
CDR3 DNA: TGCGCCAGCAGCCAAGAGGGGCCGAGGAACACTGAAGCTTTCTTT
CDR3 protein: CASSQEGPRNTEAFF

D gene: -
clone size: -
V gene: TRBV15
J gene: TRBJ1-1
CDR3 DNA: TGTGCCACCAGCAGAGATAGGCAGCGGTACGAAGCTTTCTTT
CDR3 protein: CATSRDRQRYEAFF

D gene: -
clone size: -
V gene: TRBV30
J gene: TRBJ2-3
CDR3 DNA: TGTGCCTGGAGTGTACTCTCAGATACGCAGTATTTT
CDR3 protein: CAWSVLSDTQYF

D gene: TRBD1
clone size: -
V gene: TRBV29-1
J gene: TRBJ2-1
CDR3 DNA: TGCAGCGTTTTTACAGGGGCGGTGCAGTTCTTC
CDR3 protein: CSVFTGAVQFF

D gene: -
clone size: -
V gene: TRBV30
J gene: TRBJ2-7
CDR3 DNA: TGTGCCTGGAGTGTACACGGGTATGGCGAGAACGAGCAGTACTTC
CDR3 protein: CAWSVHGYGENEQYF

D gene: -
clone size: -
V gene: TRBV9
J gene: TRBJ2-7
CDR3 DNA: TGTGCCAGCAACGAGGGTCTTGGTTACGAGCAGTACTTC
CDR3 protein: CASNEGLGYEQYF

D gene: -
clone size: large
V gene: TRBV7-2
J gene: TRBJ2-7
CDR3 DNA: TGTGCCAGCAGCCAGCAGGGGACCTACGAGCAGTACTTC
CDR3 protein: CASSQQGTYEQYF

D gene: -
clone size: -
V gene: TRBV6-5
J gene: TRBJ1-1
CDR3 DNA: TGTGCCAGCAGTTACGGGGAGGCCACTGAAGCTTTCTTT
CDR3 protein: CASSYGEATEAFF

D gene: -
clone size: -
V gene: TRBV27
J gene: TRBJ2-2
CDR3 DNA: TGTGCCAGCAGTTATTCGGGGGTCACCGGGGAGCTGTTTTTT
CDR3 protein: CASSYSGVTGELFF

D gene: TRBD2
clone size: -
V gene: TRBV6-4
J gene: TRBJ2-2
CDR3 DNA: TGTGCCAGCAGTGACTCAGCGGGAGCCGGGGAGCTGTTTTTT
CDR3 protein: CASSDSAGAGELFF

D gene: TRBD1
clone size: large
V gene: TRBV5-1
J gene: TRBJ1-5
CDR3 DNA: TGCGCCAGCAGCCCCGGGACAGACAATCAGCCCCAGCATTTT
CDR3 protein: CASSPGTDNQPQHF

D gene: -
clone size: -
V gene: TRBV6-4
J gene: TRBJ1-2
CDR3 DNA: TGTGCCAGCAGTCCCGGGACCCCTTATGGCTACACCTTC
CDR3 protein: CASSPGTPYGYTF